Presented here are 9 T cell receptor beta chains from one specimen sequenced in a study of T cell responses to AZD1222 COVID-19 vaccine. Sequencing used immunoSEQ multiplex PCR; TCRdb keeps in-frame clones, though not all of them. The sample contains 140,000 or so clones, 88% of which appear only once. The specimen was peripheral blood, collected 28 days after the second dose of the MenACWY control vaccine. The receptors were gathered from an adult who received the MenACWY meningococcal vaccine as a control.

This clone occurred once. The chain joins TRBV28 to TRBJ1-5; D remains unclear. The V end lost 2 bases, the J end lost 5 bases, and 7 bases lay between the germline ends. Germline lookup yields CDR1 MDHEN and CDR2 SYDVKM. The CDR3 has 13 amino acids. This CDR3 is CASSLAGDQPQHF. DNA for the CDR3: TGTGCCAGCAGTTTAGCCGGGGATCAGCCCCAGCATTTT.

The V gene is TRBV7-2, the J gene TRBJ1-5; D unresolved. The CDR3 sequence is 17 residues long. Germline V lookup: CDR1 SGHTA, CDR2 FQGNSA. V was cut by 0 bases and J by 2 bases, with 14 bases left in between. The CDR3 spells CASSLALGPLGNQPQHF. As DNA, the CDR3 is TGTGCCAGCAGCTTAGCGCTCGGACCGCTGGGCAATCAGCCCCAGCATTTT.

The V and J genes are TRBV14 and TRBJ2-7, with D perhaps matching TRBD2 (5 bases). From germline, CDR1 is SGHDN and CDR2 FVKESK. The CDR3 covers 16 residues. Trimming took 1 base from V and 4 from J, leaving 17 bases between them. The chain's CDR3 is CASSQVLGLGSYEQYF. In nucleotides, the CDR3 is TGTGCCAGCAGCCAAGTCTTGGGATTAGGGAGTTACGAGCAGTACTTC.

The CDR3 nucleotides read TGTGCCACCAGTTCGACTAGCGGGGGATCTCGTGAGCAGTTCTTC. Translation gives CATSSTSGGSREQFF. V gene TRBV24-1 combines with J gene TRBJ2-1, with 12 nucleotides matching TRBD2. The germline V gene has CDR1 KGHDR and CDR2 SFDVKD. Trimming took 6 bases from V and 9 from J; bases not matched to a gene: 8. CDR3 size: 15 residues.

The V call is TRBV14, the J call TRBJ2-7; 7 bases are a match to TRBD1. Germline lookup yields CDR1 SGHDN and CDR2 FVKESK. The V gene end was trimmed by 1 base and the J gene end by 6 bases; junction bases not matched to a gene: 9. The CDR3 spans 15 residues. The CDR3 is CASSQVRGQVGEQYF. The CDR3 region has the DNA TGTGCCAGCAGCCAAGTTAGAGGACAGGTCGGCGAGCAGTACTTC. The variable domain in full, with the rest retrieved from reference TRBV14 and TRBJ2-7, is EAGVTQFPSHSVIEKGQTVTLRCDPISGHDNLYWYRRVMGKEIKFLLHFVKESKQDESGMPNNRFLAERTGGTYSTLKVQPAELEDSGVYFCASSQVRGQVGEQYFGPGTRLTVT.

This sequence joins TRBV6-5 and TRBJ1-1, with D unresolved. From germline, CDR1 is MNHEY and CDR2 SVGAGI. CDR3 length: 13 amino acids. Between the trimmed V and J ends, which lost 5 bases and 1 base, there was a span of 8 bases. The CDR3 is CASSRRRNTEAFF. The CDR3 DNA reads as TGTGCCAGCAGTAGACGGAGGAACACTGAAGCTTTCTTT.

The chain uses TRBV7-9 and TRBJ2-7; 7 bases map to TRBD2. CDR3 length equals 13 residues. Germline V gene lookup returns CDR1 SEHNR and CDR2 FQNEAQ (reference sequence). J was trimmed by 6 bases and V by 4 bases; bases with no gene match: 6. CDR3 sequence (DNA): TGTGCCAGCAGCTCAGCGGGGAGGGGCGAGCAGTACTTC. It encodes CASSSAGRGEQYF.

The V and J genes are TRBV4-1 and TRBJ1-1, with D unclear. Germline V gives CDR1 MGHRA, CDR2 YSYEKL. The V and J ends lost 0 bases and 6 bases respectively, with 8 bases between them. The CDR3 runs to 13 residues. CDR3 DNA: TGCGCCAGCAGCCAAGATACAGTGTCTGAAGCTTTCTTT. Protein product: CASSQDTVSEAFF.

This sequence joins TRBV7-3 and TRBJ2-1; D may be TRBD2 (6 bases). Per the germline V gene, CDR1 is SGHTA and CDR2 is FQGTGA. This CDR3 contains 13 residues. V lost 3 bases and J 7 bases, leaving 10 bases between the germline ends. CDR3 sequence: CASSFAGLNEQFF. CDR3 coding DNA: TGTGCCAGCAGCTTCGCAGGACTAAATGAGCAGTTCTTC.